Listed below are T cell receptor beta chains from one sample, sequenced in a study of chemoradiotherapy in HPV16-positive cancers. Sequenced by immunoSEQ multiplex PCR; TCRdb stores in-frame clones only, minus some. This table holds around 13,000 clones, roughly 70% found once. This material was obtained from a patient who underwent chemoradiotherapy. The source is a human donor with HPV-associated anogenital cancer. The CDR3 runs from the conserved cysteine through the conserved F or W. The D gene is left open where the match is weak. A clone size is listed for some rows: how often the clone was seen (once, few, many), or a class if it is expanded.

J gene	D gene	V gene	clone size	CDR3 DNA	CDR3 protein
TRBJ2-1	-	TRBV6-4	-	TGTGCCAGCAGTGTAAAGGCAGGGGCAAACAATGAGCAGTTCTTC	CASSVKAGANNEQFF
TRBJ2-7	-	TRBV30	-	TGTGCCTGGAGCCTGGATTTGGGAGGCGAGCAGTACTTC	CAWSLDLGGEQYF
TRBJ1-2	-	TRBV5-1	-	TGCGCCAGCAGCTTGACTCTCGATGGCTACACCTTC	CASSLTLDGYTF
TRBJ1-1	-	TRBV4-2	-	TGTGCCAGCAGCAACAGGGACTTTACCTTGAACACTGAAGCTTTCTTT	CASSNRDFTLNTEAFF
TRBJ2-7	TRBD1	TRBV19	medium-sized	TGTGCCAGTAGTATAGGGGACAGGGCCGAGCAGTACTTC	CASSIGDRAEQYF
TRBJ2-7	-	TRBV28	few	TGTGCCAGCAGTCCACCGGGACCGAGCTCCTACGAGCAGTACTTC	CASSPPGPSSYEQYF
TRBJ2-7	-	TRBV21-1	-	TGTGCCAGCAGCAAAGCCCCCCGCGGTAGCGGGGGGGGCTACGAGCAGTACTTC	CASSKAPRGSGGGYEQYF
TRBJ1-3	-	TRBV5-8	-	TGTGCCAGCAGCTTGGGTTATGACTCTGGAAACACCATATATTTT	CASSLGYDSGNTIYF
TRBJ2-2	-	TRBV25-1	-	TGTGCCAGCAGTGAAGCCAGCACCGGGGAGCTGTTTTTT	CASSEASTGELFF
TRBJ1-2	-	TRBV9	-	TGTGCCAGCAGCACTCCCGATTTTGGGGGCGGCTACACCTTC	CASSTPDFGGGYTF
TRBJ1-2	TRBD1	TRBV5-6	-	TGTGCCAGCAGTTCCGGACAGGCGACCTTCTATGGCTACACCTTC	CASSSGQATFYGYTF
TRBJ2-5	TRBD1	TRBV7-3	-	TGTGCCAGCAGCTTAGGCCCTCCACGACAGGGATTGAACCAAGAGACCCAGTACTTC	CASSLGPPRQGLNQETQYF
TRBJ2-7	TRBD1	TRBV7-2	-	TGTGCCAGCAGCTCAAACCAGGGGGCGGTCTACGAGCAGTACTTC	CASSSNQGAVYEQYF
TRBJ2-3	-	TRBV28	-	TGTGCCAGCAGCCGCAGGGTTTTAAGCACAGATACGCAGTATTTT	CASSRRVLSTDTQYF
TRBJ1-2	-	TRBV6-1	-	TGTGCCAGCAGTGAAGGGGGGTTTTATGGCTACACCTTC	CASSEGGFYGYTF
TRBJ2-7	TRBD2	TRBV29-1	-	TGCAGCGTTGAAGAACGAGCGGGATCTCCCTACGAGCAGTACTTC	CSVEERAGSPYEQYF
TRBJ2-3	-	TRBV27	-	TGTGCCAGCAGTTTATCGAGGGCAGATACGCAGTATTTT	CASSLSRADTQYF
TRBJ2-3	-	TRBV15	-	TGTGCCACCAGCAGAGTAACGCTCTTGTCGGCAGATACGCAGTATTTT	CATSRVTLLSADTQYF
TRBJ1-5	-	TRBV6-1	few	TGTGCCAGCACCGTGGGGCTGACCGGCAATCAGCCCCAGCATTTT	CASTVGLTGNQPQHF
TRBJ1-1	-	TRBV4-2	once	TGTGCCAGCAGCCCGGCCGGATCGGGGGGAGCCACTGAAGCTTTCTTT	CASSPAGSGGATEAFF
TRBJ2-7	TRBD2	TRBV4-1	-	TGCGCCAGCAGCCAAGATCTAGGGACTAGCGGGAGCTACGAGCAGTACTTC	CASSQDLGTSGSYEQYF
TRBJ2-7	-	TRBV2	-	TGTGCCAGCAGTGACAACTACGAGCAGTACTTC	CASSDNYEQYF
TRBJ1-3	-	TRBV18	-	TGTGCCAGCTCACCACCCCAAGGAAACACCATATATTTT	CASSPPQGNTIYF
TRBJ1-2	-	TRBV6-1	-	TGTGCCAGCTCACCTCGCAACTATGGCTACACCTTC	CASSPRNYGYTF
TRBJ1-2	-	TRBV2	few	TGTGCCAGCAGTGAGGTGGAAAGGTATGGCTACACCTTC	CASSEVERYGYTF
TRBJ2-7	TRBD1	TRBV5-4	-	TGTGCCAGCAGCTTGGGCCCGGGACAGAAAAACGAGCAGTACTTC	CASSLGPGQKNEQYF
TRBJ1-1	-	TRBV28	-	TGTGCCAGCATCCGAAGGGGGAGTAGCACTGAAGCTTTCTTT	CASIRRGSSTEAFF
TRBJ1-2	TRBD1	TRBV11-2	-	TGTGCCAGCAGCTTAGTCCGGACCGCGCAGGGGGCGAATAATGGCTACACCTTC	CASSLVRTAQGANNGYTF
TRBJ2-3	-	TRBV10-2	-	TGCGCCAGCAGTGAGTATGAAGGGCTAGCAGCAGATACGCAGTATTTT	CASSEYEGLAADTQYF
TRBJ2-1	-	TRBV2	-	TGTGCCAGCAGTGTCGAGGCATACTACAATGAGCAGTTCTTC	CASSVEAYYNEQFF
TRBJ1-5	-	TRBV28	-	TGTGCCAGCGGAACCACCAGCAATCAGCCCCAGCATTTT	CASGTTSNQPQHF
TRBJ2-7	TRBD1	TRBV18	-	TGTGCCAGCTCACTTAAGGGAGGAACAGGGGGCCTCTACGAGCAGTACTTC	CASSLKGGTGGLYEQYF
TRBJ2-1	-	TRBV11-2	-	TGTGCCAGCAGTCGGAACAGGGTCAATGGCCCGTCCAATGAGCAGTTCTTC	CASSRNRVNGPSNEQFF
TRBJ2-7	TRBD2	TRBV6-1	few	TGTGCCAGCAGTGAAGGTCTAGCGGGAGTCAAGCAGTACTTC	CASSEGLAGVKQYF
TRBJ2-1	-	TRBV28	-	TGTGCCAGCAGATCCCCCGGGGTCCCCGAGCAGTTCTTC	CASRSPGVPEQFF
TRBJ2-5	TRBD2	TRBV4-3	-	TGCGCCAGCAGCCCAGGGACTAGCGGGAGTTTCAGAGAGACCCAGTACTTC	CASSPGTSGSFRETQYF
TRBJ1-1	TRBD1	TRBV19	-	TGTGCCAGTAGAAAAACGACAGGGGCGAACACTGAAGCTTTCTTT	CASRKTTGANTEAFF
TRBJ1-5	-	TRBV25-1	-	TGTGCCAGCAGTGAATATTTAGGTTCTAATCAGCCCCAGCATTTT	CASSEYLGSNQPQHF
TRBJ2-1	TRBD1	TRBV4-1	-	TGCGCCAGCAGCCCCCGGGACAGGAGCAATGAGCAGTTCTTC	CASSPRDRSNEQFF
TRBJ2-6	TRBD2	TRBV7-8	-	TGTGCCAGCAGCGCCTCGCGACTAGCGGGATATGGGGCCAACGTCCTGACTTTC	CASSASRLAGYGANVLTF
TRBJ2-2	-	TRBV2	-	TGTGCCAGCAGTGATCGGCGGGCCGGGGAGCTGTTTTTT	CASSDRRAGELFF
TRBJ2-1	TRBD1	TRBV29-1	-	TGCAGCGCCCACCGCGGGACAGGGGGAAGTCTAGGTGAGCAGTTCTTC	CSAHRGTGGSLGEQFF
TRBJ2-1	TRBD2	TRBV29-1	-	TGCAGCGTAGAACTAGCGGGAGAGGGGAATGAGCAGTTCTTC	CSVELAGEGNEQFF
TRBJ2-1	-	TRBV7-9	few	TGTGCCAGCAGCTCCTACCTCGCTAGCGCAGAGCAGTTCTTC	CASSSYLASAEQFF
TRBJ2-1	TRBD1	TRBV28	-	TGTGCCAGCAGTTTTAATCGCAGGGGACAGGGTGAGCAGTTCTTC	CASSFNRRGQGEQFF
TRBJ2-5	-	TRBV5-8	-	TGTGCCAGCAGCCTACCGAGAGGGCCAGGGGGGGTAGAAGAGACCCAGTACTTC	CASSLPRGPGGVEETQYF
TRBJ1-1	-	TRBV18	-	TGTGCCAGCTCACGGCAGAACACTGAAGCTTTCTTT	CASSRQNTEAFF
TRBJ1-1	-	TRBV28	-	TGTGCCGCGCAAAGGGGCAGTCAAGCTTTCTTT	CAAQRGSQAFF
TRBJ1-2	TRBD1	TRBV11-2	-	TGTGCCAGCAGCCCCCTAGACAGGGGGCGCGAGGCCTTC	CASSPLDRGREAF
TRBJ2-5	-	TRBV19	-	TGTGCCAGTAGTATTGGACAGCGCACGGGGGAGACCCAGTACTTC	CASSIGQRTGETQYF
TRBJ2-7	TRBD1	TRBV4-1	once	TGCGCCAGCAGCCCCCGGGACAGGTCCACCTACGAGCAGTACTTC	CASSPRDRSTYEQYF
TRBJ1-5	-	TRBV2	few	TGTGCCAGCTCCGGGGGGGAAGGTTATCAGCCCCAGCATTTT	CASSGGEGYQPQHF
TRBJ2-5	-	TRBV5-6	-	TGTGCCAGCAGCTTGGTACGGGGACAAGAGACCCAGTACTTC	CASSLVRGQETQYF
TRBJ2-7	TRBD1	TRBV5-1	-	TGCGCCAGCAGCTACCGAAAACCCGGGACAGGGGGGCTCGAGCAGTACTTC	CASSYRKPGTGGLEQYF
TRBJ2-2	TRBD1	TRBV28	-	TGTGCCAGCAGCTCAGGGGGCACCGGGGAGCTGTTTTTT	CASSSGGTGELFF